The 32 T cell receptor beta chains presented below share a single source sample, sequenced in a study of ipilimumab plus nivolumab after autologous stem cell transplantation. The method was immunoSEQ multiplex PCR; TCRdb's version includes in-frame clones alone and lacks a portion of them. This table has a few thousand clones, 80% to 95% appearing once. This sample comprised PBMCs, obtained in a trial of ipilimumab plus nivolumab as post-transplant consolidation. Source of these receptors: a male donor with primary mediastinal lymphoma.

The chain recombines TRBV9 with TRBJ2-5, with 8 positions matching TRBD1. Germline V gene sequence: CDR1 SGDLS, CDR2 YYNGEE. Unmatched junction bases numbered 9, after V lost 3 bases and J lost 5 bases. This CDR3 contains 15 residues. CDR3 bases: TGTGCCAGCAGCGCGAGCCCTGGGACAGGTGAGACCCAGTACTTC. Its translation is CASSASPGTGETQYF.

The gene calls are TRBV19 and TRBJ1-5; no reliable D call. Trimming stripped 7 bases from V and 3 bases from J, with 13 bases between. Germline values: CDR1 LNHDA, CDR2 SQIVND (reference sequence). This CDR3 contains 14 residues. The CDR3 reads CASTFGLLNQPQHF. The CDR3 DNA reads TGTGCCAGTACCTTCGGCCTCCTCAATCAGCCCCAGCATTTT.

The J gene is TRBJ2-3, the V gene TRBV5-1, with 8 bases identical to TRBD1. CDR1 is SGHRS, CDR2 YFSETQ, per germline. V dropped 4 bases and J dropped 2; count of bases not matched to a gene: 6. The CDR3 consists of 15 residues. Here the CDR3 DNA reads TGCGCCAGCAGCCGGGGACAGGTTCACACAGATACGCAGTATTTT. It is translated as CASSRGQVHTDTQYF.

The table lists this clone with a count of one. The chain couples TRBV11-2 to TRBJ2-4; D perhaps matches TRBD2 (7 bases). Germline lookup yields CDR1 SGHAT and CDR2 FQNNGV. There are 15 residues in the CDR3. Trimming removed 0 bases from V and 9 bases from J, with 15 bases in between. In DNA form, the CDR3 reads TGTGCCAGCAGCTTAGAAGGGGGGAGGGTTCGCATTCAGTACTTC. Amino acids: CASSLEGGRVRIQYF.

V usage is TRBV6-6 and J usage is TRBJ1-1; tentatively, D is TRBD1 (6 bases). Trimming shortened V by 6 bases and J by 9 bases, and 17 bases separated the two germline ends. CDR1 MNHNY and CDR2 SVGAGI come from the germline V gene (reference sequence). There are 13 residues in the CDR3. DNA for the CDR3: TGTGCCAGCAGCCAGGACAGAACACTACAAGCTTTCTTT. Translation gives CASSQDRTLQAFF.

The rearrangement joins TRBV6-6 to TRBJ2-7; D perhaps matches TRBD1 (6 bases). Germline V gene sequence: CDR1 MNHNY, CDR2 SVGAGI (reference sequence). The CDR3 length is 14 residues. V lost 7 bases to trimming and J lost 7 bases, with 20 bases between them. The CDR3 region has the DNA TGTGCCAGCACGGACGGAAGTCTGGGGGCTGAGCAGTACTTC. This encodes CASTDGSLGAEQYF.

The chain has TRBV6-4 and TRBJ2-2; 11 nucleotides line up with TRBD2. CDR1 and CDR2 (germline): MRHNA, SNTAGT. The V and J ends lost 3 bases and 3 bases, in that order; junction bases with no gene match: 0. CDR3 size: 15 residues. CDR3 in amino acids: CASSEGLADTGELFF. DNA of the CDR3: TGTGCCAGCAGTGAGGGACTAGCGGACACCGGGGAGCTGTTTTTT.

The V call is TRBV4-1, the J call TRBJ2-1; D not certain. The V gene's germline CDR1 is MGHRA and CDR2 YSYEKL. The CDR3 totals 12 residues. Between the trimmed V and J ends, which lost 4 bases and 10 bases, there was a span of 11 bases. The CDR3 bases are TGCGCCAGCAGCCTACCCCCAGCCGAGCAGTTCTTC. The encoded protein is CASSLPPAEQFF.

The CDR3 is CASSQPPGNTIYF. The CDR3 region has the DNA TGTGCCAGCAGTCAGCCCCCTGGAAACACCATATATTTT. The rearrangement joins TRBV11-1 to TRBJ1-3; no clear D. This CDR3 is built from 13 residues. Trimming removed 6 bases at V and 2 bases at J, with 8 bases between. Germline CDR1 is SGHAT and CDR2 is FQDESV (reference sequence). Full variable domain (missing parts from reference TRBV11-1 and TRBJ1-3): EAEVAQSPRYKITEKSQAVAFWCDPISGHATLYWYRQILGQGPELLVQFQDESVVDDSQLPKDRFSAERLKGVDSTLKIQPAELGDSAMYLCASSQPPGNTIYFGEGSWLTVV.

This clone was counted once. The gene calls are TRBV6-1 and TRBJ2-7, with 8 bases that match TRBD1. The CDR3 extends over 12 amino acids. Trimming at V came to 6 bases and at J to 5 bases, leaving 3 bases not matched to a gene. CDR1 is MNHNS and CDR2 is SASEGT in the germline V gene. The DNA for the CDR3 is TGTGCCAGCAGGACAGGGGTAGACGAGCAGTACTTC. Protein sequence: CASRTGVDEQYF.

The V gene is TRBV6-1, the J gene TRBJ2-3, with TRBD2 identical over 13 bases. Losses at the gene ends were 4 bases for V and 2 bases for J; bases not matched to a gene: 3. CDR3 length: 16 residues. Germline CDR1 reads MNHNS; CDR2 reads SASEGT. The CDR3 spells CASSVGLAGYTDTQYF. CDR3 coding DNA: TGTGCCAGCAGTGTGGGACTAGCGGGGTACACAGATACGCAGTATTTT.

The rearrangement links TRBV7-3 to TRBJ2-5, with TRBD2 as a possible D gene (7 bases). Germline assignment: CDR1 SGHTA and CDR2 FQGTGA. Trimming removed 2 bases at V and 4 bases at J, with 14 bases between. The CDR3 contains 15 residues. This CDR3 is CASSLVQGGLETQYF. The CDR3 DNA is TGTGCCAGCAGCTTAGTACAGGGAGGGCTAGAGACCCAGTACTTC.

The V call is TRBV30, the J call TRBJ2-2; 16 bases are a match to TRBD2. The CDR3 contains 15 residues. J was trimmed by 7 bases and V by 3 bases; bases with no gene match: 2. CDR1 is GTSNPN, CDR2 SVGIG, per germline (reference sequence). CDR3 sequence reads: CAWRGTSGGGGELFF. The CDR3 DNA reads as TGTGCCTGGAGGGGGACTAGCGGGGGGGGCGGGGAGCTGTTTTTT.

The J gene is TRBJ1-5, the V gene TRBV9; D ambiguous. V was shortened by 4 bases and J by 7 bases, with 12 bases between the two germline ends. CDR1 SGDLS and CDR2 YYNGEE come from the germline V gene. The CDR3 totals 13 residues. The CDR3: CASSSYEGQPQHF. The CDR3 coding sequence is TGTGCCAGCAGCTCGTATGAAGGGCAGCCCCAGCATTTT.

The chain combines TRBV7-6 with TRBJ2-7; D gene unclear. The CDR3 has 18 amino acids. Germline V gene data show CDR1 as SGHVS and CDR2 as FNYEAQ. The V and J ends lost 5 bases and 1 base respectively, with 24 bases between them. The CDR3 DNA follows: TGTGCCAGCAGCGCCAATCCCGGCAGCCCGACATCATCCTACGAGCAGTACTTC. It specifies CASSANPGSPTSSYEQYF.

The V call is TRBV5-1, the J call TRBJ1-2, with D tentatively TRBD1 (5 bases). The CDR3 is 14 residues long. The V gene's germline CDR1 is SGHRS and CDR2 YFSETQ. Trimming removed 4 bases from V and 6 bases from J, with 16 bases in between. The CDR3 here is CASSGGGIADGYTF. The DNA for the CDR3 is TGCGCCAGCAGCGGGGGGGGAATCGCTGATGGCTACACCTTC.

The gene calls are TRBV27 and TRBJ1-2; D unresolved. The CDR3 contains 15 residues. The germline V gene has CDR1 MNHEY and CDR2 SMNVEV (reference sequence). V was trimmed by 4 bases and J by 7 bases, leaving 19 bases between them. The CDR3 here is CASSYDERVTAGYTF. CDR3 in DNA: TGTGCCAGCAGTTACGATGAAAGGGTGACGGCTGGCTACACCTTC.

This clone was found once. The chain joins TRBV9 to TRBJ2-5; 7 nucleotides match TRBD2. The assigned J gene may be wrong: the sequence end matches TRBJ2-7 better. The CDR3 totals 15 residues. CDR1 and CDR2 (germline): SGDLS, YYNGEE. CDR3 in amino acids: CASSEGAGSSYEQYF. The CDR3 DNA reads TGTGCCAGCAGCGAGGGAGCGGGGAGCTCCTACGAGCAGTACTTC.

The chain links TRBV7-9 to TRBJ1-2, with D maybe TRBD1 (5 bases). The V end lost 3 bases, the J end lost 2 bases, and 10 bases lay between the germline ends. The CDR3 has 14 residues. Germline CDR1 is SEHNR and CDR2 is FQNEAQ (reference sequence). This CDR3 reads CASSFGSGNYGYTF. The DNA of the CDR3 is TGTGCCAGCAGCTTCGGTTCAGGGAACTATGGCTACACCTTC. Supplemented by reference TRBV7-9 and TRBJ1-2, the full variable domain reads DTGVSQNPRHKITKRGQNVTFRCDPISEHNRLYWYRQTLGQGPEFLTYFQNEAQLEKSRLLSDRFSAERPKGSFSTLEIQRTEQGDSAMYLCASSFGSGNYGYTFGSGTRLTVV.

The V gene is TRBV5-1, the J gene TRBJ2-2; 7 bases match TRBD2. The CDR3 runs to 16 residues. V shed 4 bases, J shed 3 bases, and the junction held 9 bases outside the gene matches. Germline lookup yields CDR1 SGHRS and CDR2 YFSETQ. The CDR3 DNA follows: TGCGCCAGCAGCGGACGGACTAGGTCCGACACCGGGGAGCTGTTTTTT. Translation: CASSGRTRSDTGELFF.

This clone has just a few counts. The chain couples TRBV9 to TRBJ2-3, with 7 bases that match TRBD1. V gave up 0 bases and J gave up 5 bases; unmatched junction bases: 3. The CDR3 has 14 residues. CDR1 SGDLS and CDR2 YYNGEE come from the germline V gene. The CDR3: CASSVARGLDTQYF. In DNA, the CDR3 is TGTGCCAGCAGCGTAGCTAGGGGGCTAGATACGCAGTATTTT.

This clone was recorded a few times. The genes are TRBV5-4 and TRBJ1-2; 10 bases agree with TRBD1. V dropped 4 bases and J dropped 7; count of bases not matched to a gene: 4. CDR1 and CDR2 (germline): SGHNT, YYREEE (reference sequence). The CDR3 contains 13 residues. CDR3 coding DNA: TGTGCCAGCAGCCAGACAGGGGGCCGTGGCTACACCTTC. It codes for CASSQTGGRGYTF. Looking up the rest from reference TRBV5-4 and TRBJ1-2 gives the full variable domain: ETGVTQSPTHLIKTRGQQVTLRCSSQSGHNTVSWYQQALGQGPQFIFQYYREEENGRGNFPPRFSGLQFPNYSSELNVNALELDDSALYLCASSQTGGRGYTFGSGTRLTVV.

The chain links TRBV2 to TRBJ2-7, with unresolved D. CDR1 and CDR2 (germline): SNHLY, FYNNEI. The CDR3 is 13 residues long. Deletions cut 4 bases from V and 7 bases from J, with 14 bases between. The CDR3 reads CASSGHQMGEQYF. The DNA for the CDR3 is TGTGCCAGCAGTGGGCATCAAATGGGAGAGCAGTACTTC.

V gene TRBV28 combines with J gene TRBJ2-7; 9 bases line up with TRBD2. Germline V gene sequence: CDR1 MDHEN, CDR2 SYDVKM. V lost 5 bases and J lost 3; bases outside the gene matches: 20. The CDR3 is 19 amino acids. This CDR3 reads CASSPRWLAGVTIFYEQYF. The CDR3 bases are TGTGCCAGCAGTCCGAGGTGGTTAGCGGGAGTTACTATCTTCTACGAGCAGTACTTC.

The chain has TRBV27 and TRBJ1-6, with D unclear. CDR3 length: 13 amino acids. V lost 6 bases to trimming and J lost 8 bases, with 11 bases between them. From germline, CDR1 is MNHEY and CDR2 SMNVEV (reference sequence). CDR3 nucleotides: TGTGCCAGCAGCCCCCAGGTGTATTCACCCCTCCACTTT. Protein sequence: CASSPQVYSPLHF.

This clone appeared a few times. This chain uses TRBV2 with TRBJ1-2; possibly TRBD1 for D (6 bases). The CDR3 is 11 residues long. Germline V lookup: CDR1 SNHLY, CDR2 FYNNEI. V was shortened by 6 bases and J by 4 bases, with 6 bases between the two germline ends. DNA for the CDR3: TGTGCCAGCAGGGACAGCTATGGCTACACCTTC. This sequence encodes CASRDSYGYTF.

The chain combines TRBV5-1 with TRBJ2-5; possible D gene TRBD1, 6 bases. The J call may be wrong; the DNA end is better matched by TRBJ2-7. The CDR3 loop spans 16 amino acids. Germline loops: CDR1 SGHRS, CDR2 YFSETQ. The CDR3 loop is CASSLAGQKLAYEQYF. The CDR3 DNA is TGCGCCAGCAGCTTGGCCGGACAGAAGTTAGCCTACGAGCAGTACTTC.

J is TRBJ1-3 and V is TRBV28, with D hard to call. Trimming stripped 7 bases from V and 8 bases from J, with 21 bases between. CDR1 and CDR2 (germline): MDHEN, SYDVKM. The CDR3 has 15 residues. CDR3 sequence (DNA): TGTGCCAGCAAGGGCGGCCCATCGGGGTTAGACACCATATATTTT. It translates to CASKGGPSGLDTIYF.

In this sample, this clone turned up once. The chain uses TRBV4-2 and TRBJ2-4, with D tentatively TRBD2 (6 bases). The CDR3 has 20 amino acids. V shed 4 bases and J shed 0 bases, with 25 bases lying between them. Per the germline V gene, CDR1 is LGHNA and CDR2 is YNFKEQ. CDR3 region: CASSLITSKVGGLAKNIQYF. DNA of the CDR3: TGTGCCAGCAGCCTAATCACTAGTAAGGTCGGAGGGCTAGCCAAAAACATTCAGTACTTC.

The chain employs TRBV29-1 and TRBJ2-1; D unclear. V lost 5 bases and J lost 0, with 8 bases in between. CDR1 and CDR2 from the germline V gene are SQVTM and ANQGSEA. This CDR3 is built from 13 residues. CDR3 nucleotide sequence: TGCAGCGTTAGAGGTTTCTCCTACAATGAGCAGTTCTTC. Translated, it gives CSVRGFSYNEQFF.

J is TRBJ1-1 and V is TRBV2; 11 bases map to TRBD1. CDR1 and CDR2 (germline): SNHLY, FYNNEI. V trimming: 6 bases; J trimming: 5 bases; junction bases outside the gene matches: 11. The CDR3 loop spans 16 amino acids. CDR3 region: CASRNRDRGMGTEAFF. The CDR3 DNA sequence: TGTGCCAGCAGAAACCGGGACAGGGGGATGGGGACTGAAGCTTTCTTT.

This chain links TRBV25-1 with TRBJ2-3; 12 nucleotides align to TRBD2. The length of the CDR3 is 18 residues. Germline CDR1 reads MGHDK; CDR2 reads SYGVNS. Trimming at V came to 6 bases and at J to 3 bases, leaving 13 bases not matched to a gene. The CDR3 DNA reads TGTGCCAGCAGCCCGACTAGCGGGGGCCCTATAAGGACAGATACGCAGTATTTT. Amino acids: CASSPTSGGPIRTDTQYF.